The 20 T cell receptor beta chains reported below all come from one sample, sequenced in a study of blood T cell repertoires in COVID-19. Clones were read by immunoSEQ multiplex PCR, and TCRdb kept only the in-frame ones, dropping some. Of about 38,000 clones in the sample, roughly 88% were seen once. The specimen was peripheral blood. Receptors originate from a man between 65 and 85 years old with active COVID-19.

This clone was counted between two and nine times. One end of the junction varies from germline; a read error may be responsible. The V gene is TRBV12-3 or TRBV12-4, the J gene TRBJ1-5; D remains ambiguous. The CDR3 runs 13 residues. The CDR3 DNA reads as TGTGCCAGCCGTTTTAGCGGCAATCAGCCCCAGCATTTT. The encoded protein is CASRFSGNQPQHF.

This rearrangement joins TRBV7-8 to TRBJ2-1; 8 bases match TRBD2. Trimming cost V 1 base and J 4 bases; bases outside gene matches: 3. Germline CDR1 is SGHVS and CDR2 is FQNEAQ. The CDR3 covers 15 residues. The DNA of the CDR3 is TGTGCCAGCAGCTTAGTAGCGGGACGATACAATGAGCAGTTCTTC. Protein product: CASSLVAGRYNEQFF.

The CDR3 coding sequence is TGTGCCAGCAGCAAGGGGGCAGGGGCTAGCGGGGAGCTGTTTTTT. It yields the protein CASSKGAGASGELFF. The chain employs TRBV3-1 (or the pseudogene TRBV3-2) and TRBJ2-2; 7 bases are a match to TRBD1. The CDR3 sequence is 15 residues long. Germline trimming cut 5 bases from V and 7 bases from J; bases unmatched to any gene: 10. Per germline, CDR1 LGHDT and CDR2 YNNKEL (reference sequence).

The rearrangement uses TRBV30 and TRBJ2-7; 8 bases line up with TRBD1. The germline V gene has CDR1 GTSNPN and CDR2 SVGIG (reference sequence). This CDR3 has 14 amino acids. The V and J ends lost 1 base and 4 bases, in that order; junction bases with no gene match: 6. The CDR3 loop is CAWSGGQVTYEQYF. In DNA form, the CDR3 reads TGTGCCTGGAGTGGGGGACAGGTTACTTACGAGCAGTACTTC.

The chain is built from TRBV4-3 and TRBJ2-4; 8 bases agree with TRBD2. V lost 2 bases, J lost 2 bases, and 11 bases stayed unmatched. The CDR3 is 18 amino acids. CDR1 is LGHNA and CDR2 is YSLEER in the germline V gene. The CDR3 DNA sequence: TGCGCCAGCAGCCAACATACCCGGGGGGGGATCACCAAAAACATTCAGTACTTC. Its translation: CASSQHTRGGITKNIQYF.

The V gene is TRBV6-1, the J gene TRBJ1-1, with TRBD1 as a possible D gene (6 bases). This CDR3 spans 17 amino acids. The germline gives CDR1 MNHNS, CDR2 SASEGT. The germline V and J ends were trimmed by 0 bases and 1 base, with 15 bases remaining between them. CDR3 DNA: TGTGCCAGCAGTGAAGCGACCACAGGGTGGAGGAACACTGAAGCTTTCTTT. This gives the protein CASSEATTGWRNTEAFF.

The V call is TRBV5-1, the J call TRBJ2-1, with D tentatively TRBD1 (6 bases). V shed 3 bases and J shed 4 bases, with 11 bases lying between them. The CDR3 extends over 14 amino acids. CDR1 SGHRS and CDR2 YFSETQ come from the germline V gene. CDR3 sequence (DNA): TGCGCCAGCAGCTACAGGGACCTTTACAATGAGCAGTTCTTC. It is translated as CASSYRDLYNEQFF.

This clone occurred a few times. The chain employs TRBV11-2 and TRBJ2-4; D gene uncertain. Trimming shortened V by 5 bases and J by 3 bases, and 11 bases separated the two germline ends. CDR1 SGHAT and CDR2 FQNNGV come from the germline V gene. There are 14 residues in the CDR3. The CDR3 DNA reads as TGTGCCAGCAGCACGACCAGAGGCAAAAACATTCAGTACTTC. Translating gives CASSTTRGKNIQYF.

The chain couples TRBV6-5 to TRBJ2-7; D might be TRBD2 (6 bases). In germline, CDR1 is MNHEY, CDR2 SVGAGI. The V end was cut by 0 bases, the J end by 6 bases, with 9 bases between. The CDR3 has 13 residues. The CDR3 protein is CASSYSGGSEQYF. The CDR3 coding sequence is TGTGCCAGCAGTTACTCAGGAGGGTCCGAGCAGTACTTC.

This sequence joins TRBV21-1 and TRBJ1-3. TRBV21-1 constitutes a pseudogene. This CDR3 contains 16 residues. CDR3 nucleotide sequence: TGTGCCAGCAGCAATGCATTCGACTCTCTCGGAAACACCATATATTTT. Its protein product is CASSNAFDSLGNTIYF.

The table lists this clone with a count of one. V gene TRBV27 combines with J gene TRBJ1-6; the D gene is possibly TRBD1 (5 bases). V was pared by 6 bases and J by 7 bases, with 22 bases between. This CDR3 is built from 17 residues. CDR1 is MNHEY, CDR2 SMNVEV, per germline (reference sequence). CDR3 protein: CASRTLASGGGNSPLHF. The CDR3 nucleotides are TGTGCCAGCAGAACCCTGGCCTCCGGGGGTGGGAATTCACCCCTCCACTTT.

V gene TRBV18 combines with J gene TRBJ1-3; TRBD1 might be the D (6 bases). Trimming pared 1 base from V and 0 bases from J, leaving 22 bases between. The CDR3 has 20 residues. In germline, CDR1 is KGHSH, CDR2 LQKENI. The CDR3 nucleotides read TGTGCCAGCTCACCACGGCCAACAGGGTTCCCTTATGTCTCTGGAAACACCATATATTTT. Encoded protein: CASSPRPTGFPYVSGNTIYF. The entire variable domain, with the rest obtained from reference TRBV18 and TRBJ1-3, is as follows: NAGVMQNPRHLVRRRGQEARLRCSPMKGHSHVYWYRQLPEEGLKFMVYLQKENIIDESGMPKERFSAEFPKEGPSILRIQQVVRGDSAAYFCASSPRPTGFPYVSGNTIYFGEGSWLTVV.

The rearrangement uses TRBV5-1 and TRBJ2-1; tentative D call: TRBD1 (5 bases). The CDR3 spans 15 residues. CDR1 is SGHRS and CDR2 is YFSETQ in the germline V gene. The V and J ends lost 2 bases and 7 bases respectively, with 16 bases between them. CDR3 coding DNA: TGCGCCAGCAGCTTAATACCAGGGTCGCGGAATGAGCAGTTCTTC. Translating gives CASSLIPGSRNEQFF. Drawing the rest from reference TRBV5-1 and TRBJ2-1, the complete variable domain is KAGVTQTPRYLIKTRGQQVTLSCSPISGHRSVSWYQQTPGQGLQFLFEYFSETQRNKGNFPGRFSGRQFSNSRSEMNVSTLELGDSALYLCASSLIPGSRNEQFFGPGTRLTVL.

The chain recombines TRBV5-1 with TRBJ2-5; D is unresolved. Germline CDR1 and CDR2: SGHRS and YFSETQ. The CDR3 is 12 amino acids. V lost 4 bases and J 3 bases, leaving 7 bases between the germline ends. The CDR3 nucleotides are TGCGCCAGCAGCCGACTGAAAGAGACCCAGTACTTC. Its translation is CASSRLKETQYF.

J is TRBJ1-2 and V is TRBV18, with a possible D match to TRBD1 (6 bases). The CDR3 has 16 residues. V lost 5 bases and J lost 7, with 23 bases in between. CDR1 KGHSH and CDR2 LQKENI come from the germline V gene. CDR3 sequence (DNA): TGTGCCAGCTCATCGGGGGGCGCGGGGTCCGTCTCTGGCTACACCTTC. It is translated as CASSSGGAGSVSGYTF.

CDR3 sequence reads: CASSYGTNPYEQYF. The CDR3 nucleotides read TGTGCCAGTAGTTACGGGACAAACCCCTACGAGCAGTACTTC. The chain employs TRBV19 and TRBJ2-7; possibly TRBD1 for D (6 bases). The CDR3 runs 14 residues. V was clipped by 5 bases and J by 2 bases, with 13 bases between them. CDR1 is LNHDA, CDR2 SQIVND, per germline (reference sequence). The variable domain in full, with the rest retrieved from reference TRBV19 and TRBJ2-7, is DGGITQSPKYLFRKEGQNVTLSCEQNLNHDAMYWYRQDPGQGLRLIYYSQIVNDFQKGDIAEGYSVSREKKESFPLTVTSAQKNPTAFYLCASSYGTNPYEQYFGPGTRLTVT.

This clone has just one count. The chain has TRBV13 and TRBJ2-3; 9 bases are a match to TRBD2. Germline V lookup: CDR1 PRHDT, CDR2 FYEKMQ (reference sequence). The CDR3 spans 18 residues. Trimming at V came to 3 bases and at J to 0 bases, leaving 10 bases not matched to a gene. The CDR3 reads CASSFLPLAGTSTDTQYF. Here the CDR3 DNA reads TGTGCCAGCAGCTTCCTCCCCCTAGCGGGAACAAGCACAGATACGCAGTATTTT.

CDR3 bases: TGTGCCAGCAGCCCTCGGGTTTACAGGCAAGAGACCCAGTACTTC. Translation gives CASSPRVYRQETQYF. The gene calls are TRBV7-8 and TRBJ2-5, with D possibly matching TRBD1 (5 bases). The CDR3 consists of 15 residues. Trimming pared 5 bases from V and 2 bases from J, leaving 15 bases between. CDR1 and CDR2 from the germline V gene are SGHVS and FQNEAQ.

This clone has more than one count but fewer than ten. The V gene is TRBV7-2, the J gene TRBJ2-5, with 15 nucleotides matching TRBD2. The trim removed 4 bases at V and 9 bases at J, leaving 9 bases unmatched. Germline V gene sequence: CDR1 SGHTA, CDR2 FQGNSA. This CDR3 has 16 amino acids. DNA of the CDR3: TGTGCCAGCAGCTCCCCAGGGACTAGCGGGAGGAGGGCCCAGTACTTC. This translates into CASSSPGTSGRRAQYF.

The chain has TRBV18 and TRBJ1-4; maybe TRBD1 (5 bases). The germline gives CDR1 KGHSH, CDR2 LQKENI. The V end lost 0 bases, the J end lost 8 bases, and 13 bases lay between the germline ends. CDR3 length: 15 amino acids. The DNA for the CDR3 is TGTGCCAGCTCACCACCGGGGGGGGTTCAAGAAAAACTGTTTTTT. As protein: CASSPPGGVQEKLFF.